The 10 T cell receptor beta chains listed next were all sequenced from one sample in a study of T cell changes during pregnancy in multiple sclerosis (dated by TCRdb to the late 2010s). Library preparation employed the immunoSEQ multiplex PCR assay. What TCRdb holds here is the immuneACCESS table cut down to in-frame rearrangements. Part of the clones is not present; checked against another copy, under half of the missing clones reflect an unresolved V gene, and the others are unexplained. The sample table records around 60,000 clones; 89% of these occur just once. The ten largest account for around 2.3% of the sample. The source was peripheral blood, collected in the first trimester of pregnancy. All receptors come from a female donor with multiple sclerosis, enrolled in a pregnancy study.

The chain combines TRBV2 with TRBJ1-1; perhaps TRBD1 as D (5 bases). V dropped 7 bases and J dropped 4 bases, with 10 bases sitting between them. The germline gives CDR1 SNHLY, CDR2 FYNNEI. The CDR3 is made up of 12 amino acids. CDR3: CASKGSRTEAFF. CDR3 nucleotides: TGTGCCAGCAAGGGGTCGCGCACTGAAGCTTTCTTT.

CDR3 residues: CASSPFLASTDTQYF. CDR3 in DNA: TGTGCCAGCAGCCCCTTCTTAGCTAGCACAGATACGCAGTATTTT. The chain recombines TRBV9 with TRBJ2-3; D is ambiguous. Looked up from germline, CDR1 is SGDLS and CDR2 is YYNGEE. The CDR3 contains 15 residues. The V end lost 4 bases, the J end lost 0 bases, and 12 bases lay between the germline ends.

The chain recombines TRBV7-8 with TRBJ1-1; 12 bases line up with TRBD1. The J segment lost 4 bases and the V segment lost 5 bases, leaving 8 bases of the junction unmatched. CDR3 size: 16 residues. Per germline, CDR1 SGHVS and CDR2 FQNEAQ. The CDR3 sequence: CASSPKRDRGRTEAFF. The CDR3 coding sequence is TGTGCCAGCAGCCCGAAGAGGGACAGGGGGCGCACTGAAGCTTTCTTT.

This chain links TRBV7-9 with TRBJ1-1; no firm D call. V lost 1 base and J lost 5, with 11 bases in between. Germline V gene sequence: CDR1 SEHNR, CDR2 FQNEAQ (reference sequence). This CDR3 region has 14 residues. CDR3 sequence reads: CASSLGGSRTEAFF. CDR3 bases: TGTGCCAGCAGCTTAGGCGGCAGTAGGACTGAAGCTTTCTTT. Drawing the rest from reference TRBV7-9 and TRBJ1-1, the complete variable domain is DTGVSQNPRHKITKRGQNVTFRCDPISEHNRLYWYRQTLGQGPEFLTYFQNEAQLEKSRLLSDRFSAERPKGSFSTLEIQRTEQGDSAMYLCASSLGGSRTEAFFGQGTRLTVV.

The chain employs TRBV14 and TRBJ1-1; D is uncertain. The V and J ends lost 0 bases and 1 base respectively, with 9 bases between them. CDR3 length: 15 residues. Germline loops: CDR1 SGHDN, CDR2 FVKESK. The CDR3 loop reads CASSQERSSNTEAFF. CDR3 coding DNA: TGTGCCAGCAGCCAAGAGAGAAGCTCGAACACTGAAGCTTTCTTT.

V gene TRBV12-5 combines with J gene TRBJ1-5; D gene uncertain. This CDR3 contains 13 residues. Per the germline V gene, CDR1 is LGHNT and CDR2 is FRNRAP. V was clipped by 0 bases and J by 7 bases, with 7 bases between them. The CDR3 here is CASGLVREQPQHF. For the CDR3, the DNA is TGTGCTAGTGGTTTGGTAAGGGAGCAGCCCCAGCATTTT.

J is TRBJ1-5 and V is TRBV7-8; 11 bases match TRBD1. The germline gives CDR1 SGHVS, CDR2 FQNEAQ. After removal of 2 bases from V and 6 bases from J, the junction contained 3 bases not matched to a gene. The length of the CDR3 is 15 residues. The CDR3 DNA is TGTGCCAGCAGCTTATCCGGACAGGGGGCTCAGCCCCAGCATTTT. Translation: CASSLSGQGAQPQHF.

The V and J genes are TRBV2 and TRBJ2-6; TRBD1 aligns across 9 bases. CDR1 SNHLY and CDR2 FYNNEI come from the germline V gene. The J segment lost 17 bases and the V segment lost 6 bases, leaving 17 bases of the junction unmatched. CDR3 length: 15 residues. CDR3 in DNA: TGTGCCAGCAGCGGTACAAGCGGGACAGGGATAGTCTTGACTTTC. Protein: CASSGTSGTGIVLTF.

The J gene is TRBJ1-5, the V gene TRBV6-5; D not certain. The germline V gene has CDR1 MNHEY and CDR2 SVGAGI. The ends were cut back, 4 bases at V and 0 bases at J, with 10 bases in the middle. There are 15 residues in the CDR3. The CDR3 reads CASSSLPYSNQPQHF. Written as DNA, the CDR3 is TGTGCCAGCAGTTCTCTACCATATAGCAATCAGCCCCAGCATTTT.

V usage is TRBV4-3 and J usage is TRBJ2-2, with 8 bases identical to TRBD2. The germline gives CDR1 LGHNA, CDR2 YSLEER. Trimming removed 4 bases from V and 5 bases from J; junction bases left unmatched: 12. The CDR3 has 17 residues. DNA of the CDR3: TGCGCCAGCAGCCCAATTATCGGGACTAGAGGTACCGGGGAGCTGTTTTTT. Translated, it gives CASSPIIGTRGTGELFF.